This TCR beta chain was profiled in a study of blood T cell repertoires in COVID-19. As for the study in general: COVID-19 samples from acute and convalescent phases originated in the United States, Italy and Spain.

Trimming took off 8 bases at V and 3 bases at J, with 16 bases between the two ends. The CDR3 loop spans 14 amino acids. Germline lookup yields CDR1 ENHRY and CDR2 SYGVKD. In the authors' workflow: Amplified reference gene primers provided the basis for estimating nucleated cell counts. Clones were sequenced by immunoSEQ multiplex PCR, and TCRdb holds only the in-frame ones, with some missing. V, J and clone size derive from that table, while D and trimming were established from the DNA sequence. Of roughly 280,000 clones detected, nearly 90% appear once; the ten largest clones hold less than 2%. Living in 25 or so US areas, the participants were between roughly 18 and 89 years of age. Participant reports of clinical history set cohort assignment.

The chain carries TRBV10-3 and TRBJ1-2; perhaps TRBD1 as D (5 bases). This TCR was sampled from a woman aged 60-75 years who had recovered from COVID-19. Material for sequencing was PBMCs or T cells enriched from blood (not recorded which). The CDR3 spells CAISTGREDYGYTF. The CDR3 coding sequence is TGTGCCATCTCAACGGGCAGGGAGGACTATGGCTACACCTTC.